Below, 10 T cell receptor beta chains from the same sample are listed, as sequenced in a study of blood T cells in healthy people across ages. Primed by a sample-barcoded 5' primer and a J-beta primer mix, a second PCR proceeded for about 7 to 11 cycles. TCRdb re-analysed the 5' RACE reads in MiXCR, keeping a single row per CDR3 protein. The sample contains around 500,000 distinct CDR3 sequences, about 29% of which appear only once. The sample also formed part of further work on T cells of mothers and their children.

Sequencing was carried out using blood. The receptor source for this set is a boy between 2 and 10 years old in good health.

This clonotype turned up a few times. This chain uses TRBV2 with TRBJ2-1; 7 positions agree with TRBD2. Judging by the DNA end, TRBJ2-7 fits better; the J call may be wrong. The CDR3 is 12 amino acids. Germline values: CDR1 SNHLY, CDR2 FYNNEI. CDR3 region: CASSGTSLEQYF. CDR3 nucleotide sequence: TGTGCCAGCAGTGGGACTAGTCTCGAGCAGTACTTC.

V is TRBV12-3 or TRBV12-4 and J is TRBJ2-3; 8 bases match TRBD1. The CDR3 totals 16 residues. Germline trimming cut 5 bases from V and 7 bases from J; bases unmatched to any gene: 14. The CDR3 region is CASSVGPGGVVNTQYF. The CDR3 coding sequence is TGTGCCAGCAGTGTAGGCCCAGGGGGCGTTGTGAATACGCAGTATTTT.

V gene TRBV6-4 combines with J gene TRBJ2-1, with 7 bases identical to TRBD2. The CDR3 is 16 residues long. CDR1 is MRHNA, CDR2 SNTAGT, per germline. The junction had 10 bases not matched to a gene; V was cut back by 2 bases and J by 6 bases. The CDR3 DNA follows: TGTGCCAGCAGTGACAAAGGTGGTAGCGGGTTCAATGAGCAGTTCTTC. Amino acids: CASSDKGGSGFNEQFF.

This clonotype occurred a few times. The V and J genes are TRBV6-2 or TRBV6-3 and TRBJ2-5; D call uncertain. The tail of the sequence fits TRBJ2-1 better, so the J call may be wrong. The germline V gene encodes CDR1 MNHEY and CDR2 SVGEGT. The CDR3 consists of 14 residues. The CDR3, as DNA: TGTGCCAGCAGCCTCGGACCTGTTTACAATGAGCAGTTCTTC. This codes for CASSLGPVYNEQFF.

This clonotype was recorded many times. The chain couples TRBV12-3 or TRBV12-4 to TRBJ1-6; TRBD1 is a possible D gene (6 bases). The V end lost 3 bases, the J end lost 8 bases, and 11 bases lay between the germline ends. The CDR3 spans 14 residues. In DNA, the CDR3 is TGTGCCAGCAGTTTGACAGGAAGGGATTCACCCCTCCACTTT. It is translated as CASSLTGRDSPLHF.

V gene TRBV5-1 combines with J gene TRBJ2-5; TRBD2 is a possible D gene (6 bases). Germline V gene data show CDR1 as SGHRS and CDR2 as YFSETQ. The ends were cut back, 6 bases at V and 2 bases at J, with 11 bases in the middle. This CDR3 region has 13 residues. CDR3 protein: CASTSAIQETQYF. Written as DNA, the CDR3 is TGCGCCAGCACTAGCGCTATACAAGAGACCCAGTACTTC.

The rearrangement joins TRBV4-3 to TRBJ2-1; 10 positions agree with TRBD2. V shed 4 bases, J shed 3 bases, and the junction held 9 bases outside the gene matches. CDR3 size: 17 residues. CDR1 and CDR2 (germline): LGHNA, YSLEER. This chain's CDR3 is CASSRLPPSGGYNEQFF. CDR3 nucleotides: TGCGCCAGCAGCCGATTACCCCCTAGCGGGGGCTACAATGAGCAGTTCTTC.

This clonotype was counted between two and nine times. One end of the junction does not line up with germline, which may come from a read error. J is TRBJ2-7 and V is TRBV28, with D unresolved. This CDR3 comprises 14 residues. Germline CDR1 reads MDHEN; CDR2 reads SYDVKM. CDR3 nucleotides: TGTGCCAGCAGTTTAAGTGCACAGTCCTACGGGCAGTACTTC. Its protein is CASSLSAQSYGQYF. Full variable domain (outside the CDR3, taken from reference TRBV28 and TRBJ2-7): DVKVTQSSRYLVKRTGEKVFLECVQDMDHENMFWYRQDPGLGLRLIYFSYDVKMKEKGDIPEGYSVSREKKERFSLILESASTNQTSMYLCASSLSAQSYGQYFGPGTRLTVT.

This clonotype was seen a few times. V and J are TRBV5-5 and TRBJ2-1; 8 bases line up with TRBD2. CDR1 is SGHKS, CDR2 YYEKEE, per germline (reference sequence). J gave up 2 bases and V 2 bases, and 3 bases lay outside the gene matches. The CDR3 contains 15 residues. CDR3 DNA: TGTGCCAGCAGCTTTAGCGGGGTCCCCTACAATGAGCAGTTCTTC. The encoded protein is CASSFSGVPYNEQFF.

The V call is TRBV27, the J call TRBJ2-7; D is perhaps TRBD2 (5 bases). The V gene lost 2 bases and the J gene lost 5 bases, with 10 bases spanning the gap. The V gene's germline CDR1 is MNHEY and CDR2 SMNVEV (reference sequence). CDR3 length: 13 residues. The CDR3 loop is CASSLRSRDEQYF. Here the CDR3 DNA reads TGTGCCAGCAGTTTACGGTCGAGGGACGAGCAGTACTTC.